The 27 T cell receptor beta chains listed next were all sequenced from one sample in a study of cytomegalovirus exposure and HLA in healthy donors. The PCR made use of 60 Vbeta and 13 Jbeta primers. Profiling relied on immunoSEQ multiplex PCR, and the TCRdb table lists in-frame clones only, not all of them. The sample lists roughly 100,000 clones; 60% to 80% were seen once. The source material was PBMCs. All receptors come from a man aged 40-49 years in good health and CMV-seronegative.

This chain connects TRBV18 to TRBJ2-1; 12 bases fit TRBD2. The CDR3 consists of 15 residues. From germline, CDR1 is KGHSH and CDR2 LQKENI. The junction had 1 base not matched to a gene; V was cut back by 4 bases and J by 3 bases. This CDR3 is CASSLLAGGYNEQFF. CDR3 in DNA: TGTGCCAGCTCACTACTAGCGGGGGGCTACAATGAGCAGTTCTTC.

This sequence joins TRBV5-4 and TRBJ2-1; 9 bases fit TRBD1. CDR1 is SGHNT and CDR2 is YYREEE in the germline V gene (reference sequence). The CDR3 is 16 residues long. Trimming cost V 2 bases and J 1 base; bases outside gene matches: 4. CDR3 amino acids: CASSFSQGASYNEQFF. In DNA form, the CDR3 reads TGTGCCAGCAGCTTTTCACAGGGGGCATCCTACAATGAGCAGTTCTTC.

The chain combines TRBV23-1 with TRBJ2-5, with 7 bases aligning to TRBD2. TRBV23-1 is reported as an ORF; its role is uncertain. After removal of 10 bases from V and 1 base from J, the junction contained 18 bases not matched to a gene. The CDR3 extends over 17 amino acids. The CDR3 nucleotides are TGCGCCACCTATTCCCCTTGGCGGGAGCGCTTCCAAGAGACCCAGTACTTC. Protein sequence: CATYSPWRERFQETQYF.

V is TRBV28 and J is TRBJ1-4; D is unclear. Trimming took off 6 bases at V and 0 bases at J, with 8 bases between the two ends. Germline loops: CDR1 MDHEN, CDR2 SYDVKM. CDR3 length: 14 residues. The CDR3 DNA sequence: TGTGCCAGCAGATACGGTGCAACTAATGAAAAACTGTTTTTT. The encoded protein is CASRYGATNEKLFF.

The chain uses TRBV9 and TRBJ2-2; 9 bases map to TRBD1. This CDR3 region has 15 residues. In germline, CDR1 is SGDLS, CDR2 YYNGEE. The V segment lost 3 bases and the J segment 3 bases; nucleotides outside the gene matches: 3. The CDR3 spells CASSATGGDTGELFF. In DNA form, the CDR3 reads TGTGCCAGCAGCGCGACAGGGGGGGACACCGGGGAGCTGTTTTTT.

V gene TRBV7-7 combines with J gene TRBJ2-5; D possibly corresponds to TRBD2 (7 bases). Germline CDR1 is SSHAT and CDR2 is FNYEAQ (reference sequence). The CDR3 is made up of 15 amino acids. V was pared by 4 bases and J by 2 bases, with 14 bases between. CDR3 amino acids: CASSSGGGIQETQYF. CDR3 DNA: TGTGCCAGCAGCTCGGGGGGCGGGATTCAAGAGACCCAGTACTTC.

The chain has TRBV5-6 and TRBJ2-5; 9 bases are shared with TRBD2. This CDR3 is 14 amino acids long. Germline CDR1 is SGHDT and CDR2 is YYEEEE. V lost 6 bases and J lost 2; bases outside the gene matches: 5. The CDR3 region has the DNA TGTGCCAGCAAGCCGCGGGGGGGGCAAGAGACCCAGTACTTC. Its protein is CASKPRGGQETQYF. The whole variable domain, remainder taken from reference TRBV5-6 and TRBJ2-5, is DAGVTQSPTHLIKTRGQQVTLRCSPKSGHDTVSWYQQALGQGPQFIFQYYEEEERQRGNFPDRFSGHQFPNYSSELNVNALLLGDSALYLCASKPRGGQETQYFGPGTRLLVL.

This sequence joins TRBV7-2 and TRBJ2-3, with TRBD1 as a possible D gene (6 bases). The CDR3 runs to 14 residues. Trimming cost V 6 bases and J 6 bases, with 16 bases left between them. CDR1 and CDR2 from the germline V gene are SGHTA and FQGNSA. CDR3: CASSMDSMRDTQYF. The CDR3 DNA reads as TGTGCCAGCAGTATGGACAGCATGAGGGATACGCAGTATTTT.

The chain joins TRBV19 to TRBJ2-1; a possible D gene is TRBD1 (6 bases). The CDR3 spans 15 residues. Germline CDR1 is LNHDA and CDR2 is SQIVND (reference sequence). Trimming removed 4 bases from V and 3 bases from J, with 13 bases in between. This CDR3 is CASSTKGHSYNEQFF. CDR3 DNA sequence: TGTGCCAGTAGTACGAAGGGACATAGCTACAATGAGCAGTTCTTC.

The chain couples TRBV7-2 to TRBJ2-7, with unresolved D. The length of the CDR3 is 14 residues. CDR1 is SGHTA and CDR2 is FQGNSA in the germline V gene. V lost 1 base and J 0 bases, leaving 7 bases between the germline ends. CDR3 protein: CASSLDHISYEQYF. CDR3 nucleotides: TGTGCCAGCAGCTTAGACCACATCTCCTACGAGCAGTACTTC.

The chain has TRBV2 and TRBJ1-1, with 7 bases lining up with TRBD1. The germline CDR1 and CDR2 sequences are SNHLY and FYNNEI. This CDR3 spans 14 amino acids. V trimming: 7 bases; J trimming: 6 bases; junction bases outside the gene matches: 11. CDR3 amino acids: CASTRTGTVPEAFF. In nucleotides, the CDR3 is TGTGCCAGCACACGGACAGGCACCGTCCCTGAAGCTTTCTTT.

This chain connects TRBV11-2 to TRBJ2-7; 7 bases are a match to TRBD2. Trimming took 5 bases from V and 2 from J; bases not matched to a gene: 6. This CDR3 contains 14 residues. Germline-derived CDR1 and CDR2 are SGHAT and FQNNGV. CDR3 residues: CASSGGGLAYEQYF. In DNA, the CDR3 is TGTGCCAGCAGCGGGGGGGGGTTGGCCTACGAGCAGTACTTC.

CDR3 sequence reads: CASRDLRDRGAKNIQYF. The CDR3 nucleotides read TGTGCCAGCAGAGACCTCCGGGACAGGGGGGCCAAAAACATTCAGTACTTC. The V call is TRBV21-1, the J call TRBJ2-4; the D segment call TRBD1 is taken from the table without a DNA check. TRBV21-1 is an annotated pseudogene. This CDR3 is 17 amino acids long.

This clone occurred a few times. The chain uses TRBV10-1 and TRBJ1-6; D is unclear. Trimming removed 1 base from V and 7 bases from J, with 5 bases in between. This CDR3 is 13 amino acids long. CDR1 and CDR2 (germline): WNHNN, SYGVQD (reference sequence). CDR3 sequence reads: CASSEWQNSPLHF. The CDR3 bases are TGCGCCAGCAGTGAGTGGCAGAATTCACCCCTCCACTTT.

The chain joins TRBV19 to TRBJ1-5; possibly TRBD1 for D (6 bases). V lost 1 base and J lost 6, with 13 bases in between. CDR1 is LNHDA, CDR2 SQIVND, per germline (reference sequence). The CDR3 length is 15 residues. In nucleotides, the CDR3 is TGTGCCAGTAGTATAGGGACAGAGGGTCCTCAGCCCCAGCATTTT. Protein sequence: CASSIGTEGPQPQHF.

This clone was counted a few times. The chain combines TRBV5-8 with TRBJ2-3; 13 nucleotides agree with TRBD2. The V gene end was trimmed by 4 bases and the J gene end by 5 bases; junction bases not matched to a gene: 4. CDR3 length equals 15 residues. The germline gives CDR1 SGHTS, CDR2 YDEGEE. Here the CDR3 DNA reads TGTGCCAGCAGCAGGGGACTAGCGGGGCAAGATACGCAGTATTTT. Translating it yields CASSRGLAGQDTQYF.

This clone has just one count. The genes are TRBV27 and TRBJ1-1, with D possibly being TRBD1 (6 bases). This CDR3 region has 15 residues. The germline gives CDR1 MNHEY, CDR2 SMNVEV (reference sequence). Trimming took 6 bases from V and 4 from J, leaving 18 bases between them. CDR3 sequence: CASSPLRGSGTEAFF. The CDR3 DNA follows: TGTGCCAGCAGCCCCCTTAGGGGGTCAGGCACTGAAGCTTTCTTT.

This clone occurred once. The chain employs TRBV7-2 and TRBJ1-5; D remains unclear. From germline, CDR1 is SGHTA and CDR2 FQGNSA. V was clipped by 4 bases and J by 5 bases, with 9 bases between them. This CDR3 comprises 13 residues. In DNA, the CDR3 is TGTGCCAGCAGCTCCTTGGTAGATCAGCCCCAGCATTTT. It specifies CASSSLVDQPQHF. Based on the CDR3 plus reference TRBV7-2 and TRBJ1-5, the full variable domain is GAGVSQSPSNKVTEKGKDVELRCDPISGHTALYWYRQSLGQGLEFLIYFQGNSAPDKSGLPSDRFSAERTGGSVSTLTIQRTQQEDSAVYLCASSSLVDQPQHFGDGTRLSIL.

This chain uses TRBV9 with TRBJ1-6, with 10 bases fitting TRBD1. The length of the CDR3 is 17 residues. J gave up 7 bases and V 4 bases, and 11 bases lay outside the gene matches. Per germline, CDR1 SGDLS and CDR2 YYNGEE. CDR3 region: CASSSRDRGRGNSPLHF. In DNA form, the CDR3 reads TGTGCCAGCAGCTCCCGCGACAGGGGGCGCGGGAATTCACCCCTCCACTTT.

This chain connects TRBV6-5 to TRBJ2-1; D is unclear. CDR1 is MNHEY and CDR2 is SVGAGI in the germline V gene. V was cut by 1 base and J by 0 bases, with 7 bases left in between. CDR3 size: 15 residues. In nucleotides, the CDR3 is TGTGCCAGCAGTTACTTGAGGAGCTCCTACAATGAGCAGTTCTTC. Amino acid sequence: CASSYLRSSYNEQFF.

V is TRBV7-2 and J is TRBJ2-5; 7 bases line up with TRBD1. This CDR3 contains 14 residues. Trimming took 1 base from V and 5 from J; bases not matched to a gene: 4. Germline CDR1 and CDR2: SGHTA and FQGNSA. CDR3 bases: TGTGCCAGCAGCTTAGGAGGGGGCTGGGAGACCCAGTACTTC. Amino acids: CASSLGGGWETQYF.

The gene calls are TRBV11-1 and TRBJ2-3, with a weak D call TRBD2 (6 bases). Germline CDR1 reads SGHAT; CDR2 reads FQDESV (reference sequence). V lost 6 bases and J 5 bases, leaving 12 bases between the germline ends. The CDR3 consists of 13 residues. The CDR3 here is CASRPTGVDTQYF. Written as DNA, the CDR3 is TGTGCCAGCAGGCCCACGGGGGTAGATACGCAGTATTTT.

The chain is built from TRBV4-1 and TRBJ2-3, with 8 bases aligning to TRBD2. The junction had 12 bases not matched to a gene; V was cut back by 3 bases and J by 4 bases. The CDR3 spans 17 residues. CDR1 and CDR2 from the germline V gene are MGHRA and YSYEKL. CDR3 amino acids: CASSHASGGVVSDTQYF. In DNA, the CDR3 is TGCGCCAGCAGCCACGCCTCGGGGGGGGTGGTTTCAGATACGCAGTATTTT.

The chain has TRBV29-1 and TRBJ2-3; 7 positions match TRBD2. Germline V CDR1 and CDR2: SQVTM, ANQGSEA. The CDR3 spans 13 residues. V was clipped by 4 bases and J by 0 bases; unmatched bases: 1. CDR3 DNA sequence: TGCAGCGTTGCCGGGGGGAGCACAGATACGCAGTATTTT. This codes for CSVAGGSTDTQYF.

The chain employs TRBV27 and TRBJ1-2; D might be TRBD1 (6 bases). This CDR3 has 14 amino acids. The germline CDR1 and CDR2 sequences are MNHEY and SMNVEV (reference sequence). V lost 6 bases and J lost 8, with 19 bases in between. The CDR3 coding sequence is TGTGCCAGCAGGGGAGCGGGGGCGCAGGACGGCTACACCTTC. As protein: CASRGAGAQDGYTF.

This rearrangement joins TRBV19 to TRBJ2-1; 15 nucleotides align to TRBD2. CDR1 and CDR2 from the germline V gene are LNHDA and SQIVND (reference sequence). V lost 3 bases and J lost 8; bases outside the gene matches: 8. The length of the CDR3 is 17 residues. CDR3 DNA: TGTGCCAGTAGTATGGGTCGGACTAGCGGGGGGGCCGATGAGCAGTTCTTC. Translating it yields CASSMGRTSGGADEQFF.

The J gene is TRBJ2-1, the V gene TRBV5-1, with TRBD2 matching over 10 bases. This CDR3 contains 16 residues. Looked up from germline, CDR1 is SGHRS and CDR2 is YFSETQ. The trim removed 3 bases at V and 7 bases at J, leaving 10 bases unmatched. The DNA for the CDR3 is TGCGCCAGCAGCTCCCAGCGGGGGGGTCGATTTAATGAGCAGTTCTTC. Translated, it gives CASSSQRGGRFNEQFF.